This T cell receptor beta chain appears in the sequencing data of a study of cytomegalovirus exposure and HLA in healthy donors. The CDR3 has 15 residues. Per germline, CDR1 MNHEY and CDR2 SVGAGI. General study findings and limits: Versus the roughly 690-donor mean, an Asian-associated ancestry cluster reportedly showed fewer N-insertions in a later analysis. Rarity held for most TCR sequences, but there were some public TCRs that occurred in many donors.

This clone was seen only a few times. Its antigen is currently unknown. The PCR employed 60 Vbeta primers together with 13 Jbeta primers. Method: immunoSEQ multiplex PCR; TCRdb's copy keeps in-frame clones and lacks some. The sample comprises around 150,000 clones, around 10% of which are singletons, and 1.5% to 2% rests with the top ten. The sequence came from a male donor in good health and CMV-seronegative. The V call is TRBV6-5, the J call TRBJ2-5; 7 nucleotides align to TRBD2. The closer fit of TRBJ2-7 to the DNA end suggests the J call may be wrong. Input material: PBMCs. CDR3 in amino acids: CASSYSGRVSYEQYF. The DNA of the CDR3 is TGTGCCAGCAGTTACTCTGGGAGGGTAAGCTACGAGCAGTACTTC.